These 25 T cell receptor beta chains originate from one sample sequenced in a study of blood T cell repertoires in COVID-19. The table came from immunoSEQ multiplex PCR; TCRdb's copy has only in-frame clones and leaves some out. This repertoire shows some 420,000 clones, 85% to 90% found once; its top ten account for approximately 1.2%. Sequenced input: PBMCs or T cells enriched from blood (not recorded which). The receptors come from a man aged 25 to 45 who had recovered from COVID-19.

The gene calls are TRBV9 and TRBJ2-7, with 11 nucleotides matching TRBD2. This CDR3 region has 18 residues. V was clipped by 4 bases and J by 2 bases; unmatched bases: 14. The germline V gene encodes CDR1 SGDLS and CDR2 YYNGEE. The CDR3 loop reads CASSPRPAGTSGPYEQYF. The CDR3 DNA follows: TGTGCCAGCAGCCCTCGCCCCGCCGGGACTAGCGGACCCTACGAGCAGTACTTC.

The chain links TRBV30 to TRBJ1-4; 10 bases agree with TRBD1. CDR1 GTSNPN and CDR2 SVGIG come from the germline V gene (reference sequence). V was pared by 2 bases and J by 7 bases, with 7 bases of the junction left unmatched. This CDR3 contains 15 residues. The CDR3: CAWSRQGAAAEKLFF. In DNA form, the CDR3 reads TGTGCCTGGAGTAGACAGGGGGCCGCCGCTGAAAAACTGTTTTTT.

V is TRBV19 and J is TRBJ1-1; possible D gene TRBD1, 6 bases. Per germline, CDR1 LNHDA and CDR2 SQIVND (reference sequence). The V end lost 1 base, the J end lost 1 base, and 7 bases lay between the germline ends. CDR3 length: 14 residues. CDR3 residues: CASSIAGQNTEAFF. CDR3 sequence (DNA): TGTGCCAGTAGTATAGCGGGACAGAACACTGAAGCTTTCTTT.

This clone has only one observation. The gene calls are TRBV24-1 and TRBJ1-1; D uncertain. Per the germline V gene, CDR1 is KGHDR and CDR2 is SFDVKD. With 2 bases removed from V and 5 bases from J, the gap between germline ends came to 2 bases. The CDR3 has 11 amino acids. CDR3 protein: CATSDSTEAFF. CDR3 DNA: TGTGCCACCAGTGATTCTACTGAAGCTTTCTTT.

This chain connects TRBV7-9 to TRBJ2-5; D is unresolved. The CDR3 totals 17 residues. CDR1 is SEHNR, CDR2 FQNEAQ, per germline (reference sequence). V shed 5 bases and J shed 5 bases, with 24 bases lying between them. In nucleotides, the CDR3 is TGTGCCAGCAGCCCCCCTGGCGGCGGTATAGATGTGGAGACCCAGTACTTC. Amino acid sequence: CASSPPGGGIDVETQYF.

This chain joins TRBV7-6 and TRBJ2-2; 9 nucleotides match TRBD2. Germline CDR1 reads SGHVS; CDR2 reads FNYEAQ. V was pared by 3 bases and J by 1 base, with 3 bases of the junction left unmatched. The CDR3 contains 16 residues. The CDR3 reads CASSLGLAGNTGELFF. For the CDR3, the DNA is TGTGCCAGCAGCTTGGGACTAGCAGGGAACACCGGGGAGCTGTTTTTT.

The gene calls are TRBV18 and TRBJ1-1; D not resolved. V dropped 6 bases and J dropped 1 base, with 9 bases sitting between them. CDR1 KGHSH and CDR2 LQKENI come from the germline V gene. The CDR3 length is 13 residues. The CDR3 protein is CASSSQTNTEAFF. In nucleotides, the CDR3 is TGTGCCAGCTCGAGTCAAACGAACACTGAAGCTTTCTTT.

This rearrangement joins TRBV6-5 to TRBJ1-1; D unclear. V lost 10 bases and J 0 bases, leaving 12 bases between the germline ends. CDR3 length: 13 amino acids. Germline assignment: CDR1 MNHEY and CDR2 SVGAGI. CDR3 nucleotides: TGTGCCACGGGGAGCCAGATGAACACTGAAGCTTTCTTT. Its protein is CATGSQMNTEAFF.

This chain connects TRBV18 to TRBJ1-5; TRBD1 matches 8 bases. Germline V gene lookup returns CDR1 KGHSH and CDR2 LQKENI. The junction had 4 bases not matched to a gene; V was cut back by 3 bases and J by 3 bases. The CDR3 runs 15 residues. The CDR3: CASSPAGGNNQPQHF. For the CDR3, the DNA is TGTGCCAGCTCACCGGCAGGGGGCAACAATCAGCCCCAGCATTTT.

The gene calls are TRBV5-1 and TRBJ2-3, with 7 bases that match TRBD2. The CDR3 contains 15 residues. Losses at the gene ends were 6 bases for V and 0 bases for J; bases not matched to a gene: 7. Germline V gene data show CDR1 as SGHRS and CDR2 as YFSETQ. CDR3 in DNA: TGCGCCAGCAAGCGGAGCGGGGCTAGCACAGATACGCAGTATTTT. Its protein is CASKRSGASTDTQYF.

This chain links TRBV6-4 with TRBJ2-3; D is unresolved. The CDR3 runs to 14 residues. V lost 4 bases to trimming and J lost 6 bases, with 14 bases between them. The germline gives CDR1 MRHNA, CDR2 SNTAGT. The CDR3 here is CASSVEESLDTQYF. The CDR3 DNA reads as TGTGCCAGCAGTGTAGAGGAGTCCCTCGATACGCAGTATTTT.

J is TRBJ1-2 and V is TRBV2, with D unclear. V lost 8 bases, J lost 2 bases, and 9 bases lay in between. Per germline, CDR1 SNHLY and CDR2 FYNNEI. The CDR3 runs 12 residues. The chain's CDR3 is CASFRVNYGYTF. For the CDR3, the DNA is TGTGCCAGCTTTCGGGTAAACTATGGCTACACCTTC.

This chain uses TRBV11-3 with TRBJ1-1, with 8 positions matching TRBD1. This CDR3 comprises 12 residues. Looked up from germline, CDR1 is SGHNT and CDR2 is YENEEA. Trimming took 5 bases from V and 6 from J; bases not matched to a gene: 2. CDR3 residues: CASSIQGAEAFF. The CDR3 DNA is TGTGCCAGCAGCATACAGGGGGCTGAAGCTTTCTTT.

The rearrangement links TRBV11-2 to TRBJ2-7; 8 nucleotides line up with TRBD2. CDR3 size: 14 residues. Germline V CDR1 and CDR2: SGHAT, FQNNGV. V was pared by 5 bases and J by 2 bases, with 5 bases of the junction left unmatched. The CDR3 is CASSPIAGPYEQYF. The CDR3 DNA reads as TGTGCCAGCAGCCCTATAGCGGGGCCCTACGAGCAGTACTTC.

V is TRBV29-1 and J is TRBJ1-4; D uncertain. The germline gives CDR1 SQVTM, CDR2 ANQGSEA. This CDR3 is built from 14 residues. The V and J ends lost 0 bases and 8 bases respectively, with 13 bases between them. The CDR3 protein is CSVEEREVGEKLFF. The CDR3 nucleotides are TGCAGCGTTGAAGAACGGGAGGTTGGGGAAAAACTGTTTTTT.

This clone was detected once. Lacking the conserved final phenylalanine or tryptophan, this CDR3 likely reflects a read error. The limits of the CDR3 on the DNA are not certain, so only TCRdb's listed CDR3 is given. This chain connects TRBV15 to TRBJ2-2; the table calls TRBD1, which could not be checked here. Ends included, the CDR3 has 14 residues. CDR1 and CDR2 from the germline V gene are LNHNV and YYDKDF (reference sequence). The CDR3 sequence: CATSRGRISRTGPP.

The chain is built from TRBV3-1 (or the pseudogene TRBV3-2) and TRBJ1-2, with D uncertain. CDR1 is LGHDT, CDR2 YNNKEL, per germline (reference sequence). CDR3 length: 13 amino acids. V dropped 3 bases and J dropped 8 bases, with 13 bases sitting between them. The CDR3 region has the DNA TGTGCCAGCAGCCAGCGTGAGGTGCGAGGCTACACCTTC. Translated, it gives CASSQREVRGYTF.

The table lists this clone with a count of one. The genes are TRBV6-5 and TRBJ2-2, with unresolved D. The CDR3 has 14 amino acids. CDR1 is MNHEY, CDR2 SVGAGI, per germline. V lost 2 bases, J lost 1 base, and 5 bases lay in between. This chain's CDR3 is CASSYQVNTGELFF. The CDR3 DNA follows: TGTGCCAGCAGTTACCAGGTGAACACCGGGGAGCTGTTTTTT.

The chain has TRBV5-6 and TRBJ2-7; 8 nucleotides line up with TRBD1. The germline CDR1 and CDR2 sequences are SGHDT and YYEEEE. J lost 3 bases, V lost 2 bases, and 7 bases had no gene match. The CDR3 has 15 residues. For the CDR3, the DNA is TGTGCCAGCAGCTTAAGAGGGACAGGAAGCTACGAGCAGTACTTC. It codes for CASSLRGTGSYEQYF.

The gene calls are TRBV5-1 and TRBJ2-7, with D possibly being TRBD1 (5 bases). From germline, CDR1 is SGHRS and CDR2 YFSETQ. The CDR3 covers 13 residues. Deletions cut 4 bases from V and 0 bases from J, with 8 bases between. The CDR3 nucleotides are TGCGCCAGCAGCCCAGGGCCCTCCTACGAGCAGTACTTC. Its protein is CASSPGPSYEQYF. Drawing the rest from reference TRBV5-1 and TRBJ2-7, the complete variable domain is KAGVTQTPRYLIKTRGQQVTLSCSPISGHRSVSWYQQTPGQGLQFLFEYFSETQRNKGNFPGRFSGRQFSNSRSEMNVSTLELGDSALYLCASSPGPSYEQYFGPGTRLTVT.

The V and J genes are TRBV18 and TRBJ2-3; 12 positions agree with TRBD2. Germline CDR1 is KGHSH and CDR2 is LQKENI. V lost 4 bases, J lost 4 bases, and 12 bases stayed unmatched. The CDR3 covers 18 residues. In DNA, the CDR3 is TGTGCCAGCTCACGTATGACTAGCGGGAGTTTAGGCCCAGATACGCAGTATTTT. Protein product: CASSRMTSGSLGPDTQYF.

V and J are TRBV7-9 and TRBJ2-7; 12 bases agree with TRBD2. CDR3 size: 15 residues. The germline gives CDR1 SEHNR, CDR2 FQNEAQ (reference sequence). The J segment lost 3 bases and the V segment lost 5 bases, leaving 5 bases of the junction unmatched. The CDR3 sequence: CASSPWTSGVYEQYF. The CDR3 nucleotides are TGTGCCAGCAGCCCCTGGACTAGCGGGGTCTACGAGCAGTACTTC.

This clone was seen a single time. The genes are TRBV4-2 and TRBJ2-7; TRBD2 aligns across 9 bases. Trimming took 5 bases from V and 9 from J; bases not matched to a gene: 11. Germline V gives CDR1 LGHNA, CDR2 YNFKEQ. This CDR3 contains 14 residues. The CDR3 DNA reads TGTGCCAGCAGCGAAGGGGGCGGGAGGGCGTCGCAGTACTTC. The encoded protein is CASSEGGGRASQYF.

V gene TRBV4-1 combines with J gene TRBJ2-1, with 7 bases fitting TRBD1. The CDR3 contains 15 residues. Trimming cost V 0 bases and J 8 bases; bases outside gene matches: 7. The germline gives CDR1 MGHRA, CDR2 YSYEKL. The CDR3: CASSQEETGPYEQFF. For the CDR3, the DNA is TGCGCCAGCAGCCAAGAGGAGACAGGGCCCTATGAGCAGTTCTTC.

The gene calls are TRBV9 and TRBJ2-7, with TRBD1 identical over 8 bases. The CDR3 consists of 14 residues. Germline CDR1 is SGDLS and CDR2 is YYNGEE. The trim removed 4 bases at V and 3 bases at J, leaving 6 bases unmatched. Here the CDR3 reads CASSPSGTGYEQYF. The CDR3 DNA follows: TGTGCCAGCAGCCCCTCAGGGACAGGCTACGAGCAGTACTTC.